The clone carrying this T cell receptor beta chain came up many times. Its antigen is not known. Trimming removed 0 bases from V and 2 bases from J; junction bases left unmatched: 5. CDR1 is DFQATT and CDR2 is SNEGSKA in the germline V gene (reference sequence). The CDR3 runs 15 residues. This record comes from a study of CD8 T cells in ankylosing spondylitis. Regarding the study as a whole: The study looked at matched synovial fluid samples from ankylosing spondylitis patients. Disease-linked clones were reported to be significantly enriched there. Clones that were linked to disease were CD8+ and were relatively rare in peripheral blood.

TCRdb reanalysed the 5' RACE reads using MiXCR and keeps one entry per CDR3 protein. The sample has around 130,000 distinct CDR3 sequences, 6.5% to 9% seen once. The source material was blood, either unsorted or a sorted T cell fraction (not recorded which). The sequence derives from a male donor with ankylosing spondylitis or in good health (not recorded which). This chain links TRBV20-1 with TRBJ2-5; 8 bases agree with TRBD2. In DNA form, the CDR3 reads TGCAGTGCTAGAGACAGCGGGGGCCTACAAGAGACCCAGTACTTC. This gives the protein CSARDSGGLQETQYF.